The TCR beta chain under discussion was sequenced for a study of T cells in Graves' hyperthyroidism and ophthalmopathy. Study-level information: Blood from the periphery was taken at initial diagnosis, before any treatment.

This clonotype was counted ten times or more. Clinical symptoms, serum thyroxine and TRAb, thyroid ultrasound and orbital computed tomography together formed the diagnostic basis. PBMCs were obtained from about 9 ml fresh peripheral blood. From RNA transcripts, TCR beta CDR3 regions were amplified. Using the HTBI primer set, a first-round RT-PCR was run on the TCR CDR3. One entry per CDR3 protein, called by TCRdb with MiXCR from the multiplex PCR reads. The sample lists 380,000 or so distinct CDR3 sequences, roughly 14% seen once, with under 25% in the top ten. The sequence came from a man in his thirties or forties with Graves' hyperthyroidism that later progressed to Graves' ophthalmopathy. Sequencing was carried out using blood.

DNA of the CDR3: TGTGCCAGCAGTTTGTGGACAGGGGGCTATGGCTACACCTTC. Its protein is CASSLWTGGYGYTF. This rearrangement joins TRBV28 to TRBJ1-2; 10 bases are a match to TRBD1. V gave up 3 bases and J gave up 4 bases; unmatched junction bases: 2. The germline V gene encodes CDR1 MDHEN and CDR2 SYDVKM. The CDR3 runs to 14 residues.